This TCR beta chain is drawn from a study of CD8+CD57+ T cells in acquired aplastic anemia. As for the study in general: The study obtained an average of approximately 3 ug of DNA from sorted CD4+ and CD8+ cells. Healthy donor CD4+ cell samples had a mean of roughly 10 million reads. Study-wide points: Patients did not significantly differ from controls in CD8+ Simpson's diversity. Patients shared around 30 CD8+ CDR3 sequences with controls.

This CDR3 contains 13 residues. With 6 bases removed from V and 0 bases from J, the gap between germline ends came to 9 bases. This clonotype was recorded many times. Its antigen is unknown. TCR beta VDJ and CDR3 profiling used genomic DNA as template. TCRdb passed the reads through MiXCR, listing each CDR3 protein once. Of about 130,000 distinct CDR3 sequences in the sample, about 46% were seen once. The sequenced sample was sorted CD4+, CD8+, or CD8+CD57+ T cells (not recorded which) from PBMCs. This clonotype was obtained from a human donor in good health, serving as a control. The chain links TRBV12-3 or TRBV12-4 to TRBJ2-7; tentatively, D is TRBD2 (5 bases). In DNA form, the CDR3 reads TGTGCCAGCAGGACGACTAACTCCTACGAGCAGTACTTC. This translates into CASRTTNSYEQYF.